Shown below are 16 T cell receptor beta chains from a single sample sequenced in a study of T cell responses to AZD1222 COVID-19 vaccine. Sequenced by immunoSEQ multiplex PCR; TCRdb stores in-frame clones only, minus some. The repertoire holds roughly 44,000 clones, with 83% as singletons. Source: peripheral blood, taken on day 0 of AZD1222 vaccination. The receptors stem from an adult in good health.

This sequence joins TRBV5-6 and TRBJ1-6; TRBD1 might be the D (5 bases). Trimming shortened V by 5 bases and J by 0 bases, and 9 bases separated the two germline ends. CDR1 is SGHDT, CDR2 YYEEEE, per germline. This CDR3 is 15 amino acids long. CDR3 residues: CASRAGGSYNSPLHF. For the CDR3, the DNA is TGTGCCAGCAGAGCGGGGGGCTCCTATAATTCACCCCTCCACTTT.

CDR3: CASSLVHGETQYF. CDR3 nucleotides: TGTGCCAGCAGCTTAGTTCACGGGGAGACCCAGTACTTC. The chain carries TRBV11-1 and TRBJ2-5; D is uncertain. The V end was cut by 1 base, the J end by 5 bases, with 8 bases between. CDR1 is SGHAT and CDR2 is FQDESV in the germline V gene (reference sequence). The length of the CDR3 is 13 residues.

In nucleotides, the CDR3 is TGTGCCTGGGGACAAAAACGGGGGCTGAATGAGCAGTTCTTC. Translated, it gives CAWGQKRGLNEQFF. The chain joins TRBV30 to TRBJ2-1; possibly TRBD1 or TRBD2 for D (6 bases each). The CDR3 loop spans 14 amino acids. The germline CDR1 and CDR2 sequences are GTSNPN and SVGIG (reference sequence). V was pared by 5 bases and J by 7 bases, with 18 bases between.

This rearrangement joins TRBV27 to TRBJ1-2; the match to TRBD1 covers 9 bases. This CDR3 contains 19 residues. V shed 4 bases, J shed 3 bases, and the junction held 18 bases outside the gene matches. CDR1 and CDR2 (germline): MNHEY, SMNVEV (reference sequence). This chain's CDR3 is CASSSLPPGQGKRYYGYTF. The CDR3 DNA follows: TGTGCCAGCAGTTCCCTCCCCCCGGGACAGGGAAAACGGTACTATGGCTACACCTTC.

V and J are TRBV3-1 (or the pseudogene TRBV3-2) and TRBJ1-2; D ambiguous. V gave up 0 bases and J gave up 6 bases, with 14 bases separating them. The V gene's germline CDR1 is LGHDT and CDR2 YNNKEL (reference sequence). This CDR3 contains 15 residues. Here the CDR3 DNA reads TGTGCCAGCAGCCAAGATTGGAGCCAGGAGGATGGCTACACCTTC. Amino acids: CASSQDWSQEDGYTF.

This chain links TRBV7-8 with TRBJ1-1; D might be TRBD1 (5 bases). CDR3 size: 13 residues. Germline loops: CDR1 SGHVS, CDR2 FQNEAQ. V was pared by 8 bases and J by 1 base, with 11 bases between. The CDR3 loop reads CASHRGTNTEAFF. The CDR3 DNA is TGTGCCAGCCACCGGGGGACGAACACTGAAGCTTTCTTT.

The chain employs TRBV7-9 and TRBJ2-2, with 9 bases fitting TRBD1. The CDR3 has 13 amino acids. The J segment lost 7 bases and the V segment lost 5 bases, leaving 2 bases of the junction unmatched. CDR1 SEHNR and CDR2 FQNEAQ come from the germline V gene (reference sequence). CDR3 bases: TGTGCCAGCAGCCGGGACAGGGACGGGGAGCTGTTTTTT. Translation gives CASSRDRDGELFF.

The chain uses TRBV11-2 and TRBJ2-7, with D perhaps assigned TRBD1 or TRBD2 (7 bases each). CDR1 SGHAT and CDR2 FQNNGV come from the germline V gene. The CDR3 runs to 16 residues. Trimming took 5 bases from V and 3 from J, leaving 20 bases between them. The CDR3 region is CASSLKRQGGYYEQYF. The CDR3 nucleotides are TGTGCCAGCAGCCTAAAAAGACAGGGAGGGTACTACGAGCAGTACTTC.

V usage is TRBV7-9 and J usage is TRBJ2-2; the match to TRBD1 covers 8 bases. Trimming cost V 5 bases and J 6 bases; bases outside gene matches: 11. Germline V gives CDR1 SEHNR, CDR2 FQNEAQ (reference sequence). The CDR3 is made up of 16 amino acids. CDR3 residues: CASSTRTGNFPGELFF. For the CDR3, the DNA is TGTGCCAGCAGCACAAGGACAGGGAATTTCCCCGGGGAGCTGTTTTTT.

The genes are TRBV19 and TRBJ2-2; D unclear. The CDR3 runs to 15 residues. Germline lookup yields CDR1 LNHDA and CDR2 SQIVND (reference sequence). The germline V and J ends were trimmed by 1 base and 0 bases, with 6 bases remaining between them. CDR3 loop: CASSIGQANTGELFF. The CDR3 bases are TGTGCCAGTAGTATAGGGCAGGCGAACACCGGGGAGCTGTTTTTT.

The chain carries TRBV6-5 and TRBJ1-3; TRBD1 agrees at 9 bases. The germline V gene encodes CDR1 MNHEY and CDR2 SVGAGI. CDR3 length equals 14 residues. V lost 7 bases to trimming and J lost 7 bases; unmatched junction nucleotides: 8. The CDR3 protein is CASTKRQGVNTIYF. The DNA of the CDR3 is TGTGCCAGCACCAAAAGACAGGGGGTTAACACCATATATTTT.

The chain carries TRBV5-1 and TRBJ1-4, with D maybe TRBD1 (5 bases). V dropped 0 bases and J dropped 8 bases, with 8 bases sitting between them. The CDR3 sequence is 13 residues long. In germline, CDR1 is SGHRS, CDR2 YFSETQ. CDR3 DNA sequence: TGCGCCAGCAGCTTGGGGCCAGGGGAAAAACTGTTTTTT. Protein product: CASSLGPGEKLFF.

The rearrangement links TRBV6-2 or TRBV6-3 to TRBJ2-1, with D tentatively TRBD1 or TRBD2 (7 bases each). Germline values: CDR1 MNHEY, CDR2 SVGEGT. V dropped 2 bases and J dropped 0 bases, with 17 bases sitting between them. The CDR3 runs 18 residues. As DNA, the CDR3 is TGTGCCAGCAGTTACGGGGGACAGCGCGGGAGCTCCTACAATGAGCAGTTCTTC. Translated: CASSYGGQRGSSYNEQFF.

This clone was seen just once. The V call is TRBV18, the J call TRBJ2-7; perhaps TRBD1 as D (7 bases). Germline lookup yields CDR1 KGHSH and CDR2 LQKENI. The V end lost 3 bases, the J end lost 3 bases, and 18 bases lay between the germline ends. This CDR3 spans 16 amino acids. For the CDR3, the DNA is TGTGCCAGCTCACCTACCTCAGGGGGGAGCTACTACGAGCAGTACTTC. Amino acid sequence: CASSPTSGGSYYEQYF.

The V gene is TRBV6-1, the J gene TRBJ1-3; D not resolved. V shed 1 base and J shed 0 bases, with 10 bases lying between them. Germline assignment: CDR1 MNHNS and CDR2 SASEGT. The CDR3 sequence is 16 residues long. For the CDR3, the DNA is TGTGCCAGCAGTGAAGTGATCGGTAGCTCTGGAAACACCATATATTTT. This gives the protein CASSEVIGSSGNTIYF.

This clone was seen only a few times. The chain carries TRBV3-1 (or the pseudogene TRBV3-2) and TRBJ1-3; no clear D. Germline loops: CDR1 LGHDT, CDR2 YNNKEL (reference sequence). Between the trimmed V and J ends, which lost 3 bases and 0 bases, there was a span of 12 bases. The CDR3 length is 16 residues. CDR3 in DNA: TGTGCCAGCAGCCATTCAACCGCGAGCTCTGGAAACACCATATATTTT. Its protein product is CASSHSTASSGNTIYF.